The 12 T cell receptor beta chains presented below share a single source sample, sequenced in a study of shared T cell receptors in the human thymus. The data were produced by immunoSEQ multiplex PCR, yet TCRdb's version contains in-frame clones alone and is incomplete. The sample records about 380,000 clones, roughly 94% being singletons. Material for sequencing was thymocytes. These receptors all come from a human donor.

V gene TRBV14 combines with J gene TRBJ2-3, with D possibly TRBD2 on 6 matching bases. Germline V gives CDR1 SGHDN, CDR2 FVKESK. The V end lost 1 base, the J end lost 2 bases, and 10 bases lay between the germline ends. The CDR3 has 15 amino acids. CDR3 DNA sequence: TGTGCCAGCAGCCAAGCGGGAGCAACCACAGATACGCAGTATTTT. Protein: CASSQAGATTDTQYF.

There are a few counts of this clone. V is TRBV18 and J is TRBJ1-2; D might be TRBD1 (6 bases). This CDR3 contains 15 residues. Germline-derived CDR1 and CDR2 are KGHSH and LQKENI. Deletions cut 1 base from V and 4 bases from J, with 13 bases between. The CDR3 is CASSPQGTPLYGYTF. DNA of the CDR3: TGTGCCAGCTCACCACAAGGGACACCCCTCTATGGCTACACCTTC.

The J gene is TRBJ1-1, the V gene TRBV28; no firm D call. Trimming pared 2 bases from V and 1 base from J, leaving 8 bases between. Germline CDR1 is MDHEN and CDR2 is SYDVKM. This CDR3 has 14 residues. The CDR3, as DNA: TGTGCCAGCAGTTTAAAAGTCTGGAACACTGAAGCTTTCTTT. This encodes CASSLKVWNTEAFF.

The gene calls are TRBV18 and TRBJ1-2, with D possibly TRBD1 on 5 matching bases. Trimming stripped 2 bases from V and 1 base from J, with 11 bases between. Germline lookup yields CDR1 KGHSH and CDR2 LQKENI. The CDR3 is 15 amino acids. CDR3: CASSPKGPFNYGYTF. CDR3 nucleotide sequence: TGTGCCAGCTCACCAAAGGGACCTTTTAACTATGGCTACACCTTC.

The chain joins TRBV14 to TRBJ1-1; D is uncertain. The V end was cut by 1 base, the J end by 6 bases, with 15 bases between. Germline V gene data show CDR1 as SGHDN and CDR2 as FVKESK. There are 15 residues in the CDR3. This CDR3 is CASSQVVLKAAEAFF. The CDR3 nucleotides are TGTGCCAGCAGCCAAGTGGTCCTGAAGGCGGCTGAAGCTTTCTTT.

This sequence joins TRBV27 and TRBJ2-7; the D is unclear. The germline V gene encodes CDR1 MNHEY and CDR2 SMNVEV (reference sequence). V lost 8 bases, J lost 4 bases, and 9 bases lay in between. This CDR3 region has 11 residues. CDR3 DNA sequence: TGTGCCAGCGGGTCAAAGTACGAGCAGTACTTC. Translating it yields CASGSKYEQYF.

This clone was observed a single time. The chain is built from TRBV28 and TRBJ1-5; TRBD1 is a possible D gene (5 bases). The CDR3 is made up of 15 amino acids. In germline, CDR1 is MDHEN, CDR2 SYDVKM. The V end lost 7 bases, the J end lost 2 bases, and 15 bases lay between the germline ends. The CDR3 nucleotides read TGTGCCAGCACCACGGGGAGAGGGGGCAATCAGCCCCAGCATTTT. It specifies CASTTGRGGNQPQHF.

CDR3 sequence reads: CASRREGIGELFF. Here the CDR3 DNA reads TGTGCCAGCAGGAGAGAGGGAATCGGGGAGCTGTTTTTT. The V and J genes are TRBV6-4 and TRBJ2-2; a weak D match, TRBD2 (5 bases). V shed 6 bases and J shed 7 bases, with 12 bases lying between them. Germline V gene data show CDR1 as MRHNA and CDR2 as SNTAGT. The CDR3 has 13 amino acids.

This sequence joins TRBV29-1 and TRBJ2-7, with TRBD1 as a possible D gene (5 bases). This CDR3 spans 13 amino acids. Germline values: CDR1 SQVTM, CDR2 ANQGSEA. Trimming shortened V by 7 bases and J by 1 base, and 14 bases separated the two germline ends. Here the CDR3 reads CSAAGQGSYEQYF. The CDR3 coding sequence is TGCAGCGCCGCCGGCCAGGGTTCCTACGAGCAGTACTTC.

The J gene is TRBJ2-4, the V gene TRBV5-1; 8 positions match TRBD1. The trim removed 5 bases at V and 0 bases at J, leaving 16 bases unmatched. The germline V gene encodes CDR1 SGHRS and CDR2 YFSETQ. The CDR3 is made up of 19 amino acids. The DNA of the CDR3 is TGCGCCAGCAGGCATCATACAGGGGGTGAGGACTTAGCCAAAAACATTCAGTACTTC. Its protein is CASRHHTGGEDLAKNIQYF.

V and J are TRBV9 and TRBJ2-7, with D uncertain. CDR1 is SGDLS, CDR2 YYNGEE, per germline. Between the trimmed V and J ends, which lost 4 bases and 3 bases, there was a span of 20 bases. There are 16 residues in the CDR3. The CDR3 DNA reads TGTGCCAGCAGCCCTAGTACAAACGCGGAGCACTACGAGCAGTACTTC. Protein: CASSPSTNAEHYEQYF.

V and J are TRBV7-2 and TRBJ2-7, with D unresolved. This CDR3 has 12 amino acids. Trimming left V 1 base short and J 5 bases short, with 6 bases between. CDR1 SGHTA and CDR2 FQGNSA come from the germline V gene. The CDR3 DNA reads TGTGCCAGCAGCTTAGTTCTAAACGAGCAGTACTTC. This gives the protein CASSLVLNEQYF.